This record concerns one T cell receptor (beta chain) sequence. Its matching antigen is unknown. Investigators treated the graft tissue so that it released intraepithelial and lamina propria lymphocytes. This specimen belongs to a study of graft-versus-host responses after intestinal transplantation. Across the study: Induction using anti-thymocyte globulin, followed by tacrolimus and steroids for approximately three years, was given to all recipients. Findings and caveats of the study: Across patients carrying graft-donor T cell macrochimerism, allografts held high graft-versus-host to host-versus-graft clonal ratios.

The germline V gene encodes CDR1 MNHEY and CDR2 SVGAGI. Trimming stripped 2 bases from V and 6 bases from J, with 11 bases between. CDR3 size: 13 residues. TCRdb keeps only in-frame clones here, not all; method: immunoSEQ multiplex PCR. The profile covers approximately 3,000 clones, with around four fifths appearing a single time and roughly a tenth taken by the ten largest. The receptor's source is a human patient who received an intestinal transplant, so some T cells may come from the graft donor. The rearrangement joins TRBV6-5 to TRBJ2-7, with D hard to call. Material: ileum tissue, obtained approximately 5 and 7 days after intestinal transplantation. The CDR3 region has the DNA TGTGCCAGCAGTTACGGGCTAGATGGCGAGCAGTACTTC. Amino acids: CASSYGLDGEQYF.